These T cell receptor beta chains were read from a single sample in a study of blood T cell repertoires in COVID-19. The table came from immunoSEQ multiplex PCR; TCRdb's copy has only in-frame clones and leaves some out. The sample records about 160,000 clones, about 92% being singletons. Input material: peripheral blood. These receptors all stem from a man aged 25 to 40 with COVID-19, enrolled during active disease. The CDR3 runs from the conserved cysteine through the conserved F or W. A D gene is named only where the DNA matches it firmly. Clone size appears in some rows only: once, few, many, or a class for an expanded clone.

d_gene	j_gene	v_gene	abundance	CDR3aa	CDR3nt
TRBD1	TRBJ2-1	TRBV6-1	NA	CASSERTGVNEQFF	TGTGCCAGCAGTGAGCGGACAGGGGTTAATGAGCAGTTCTTC
TRBD2	TRBJ2-7	TRBV10-3	NA	CAIRGGYEQYF	TGTGCCATCAGGGGGGGGTACGAGCAGTACTTC
TRBD1	TRBJ2-3	TRBV6-4	NA	CASSLPGQRTDTQYF	TGTGCCAGCAGTCTCCCGGGACAGCGCACAGATACGCAGTATTTT
NA	TRBJ1-3	TRBV27	NA	CASSLGGGTGNTIYF	TGTGCCAGCAGTTTAGGGGGAGGGACTGGAAACACCATATATTTT
NA	TRBJ2-7	TRBV7-7	NA	CASSAQDSADLYF	TGTGCCAGCAGCGCCCAAGACTCAGCCGACCTGTACTTC
TRBD2	TRBJ2-7	TRBV6-2/TRBV6-3	NA	CASSLGFPSLAERGEQYF	TGTGCCAGCAGCCTAGGGTTCCCCTCACTAGCGGAGAGAGGGGAGCAGTACTTC
NA	TRBJ2-1	TRBV11-2	NA	CASSIRGILSYNEQFF	TGTGCCAGCAGCATCAGAGGGATTCTCTCCTACAATGAGCAGTTCTTC
TRBD1	TRBJ2-1	TRBV27	NA	CASSLKGQGDYNEQFF	TGTGCCAGCAGTCTAAAGGGACAGGGCGATTACAATGAGCAGTTCTTC
TRBD1	TRBJ1-5	TRBV6-5	NA	CASRPWTGHNQPQHF	TGTGCCAGCAGGCCCTGGACAGGGCACAATCAGCCCCAGCATTTT
NA	TRBJ1-1	TRBV7-6	NA	CASSLSGGSNTEAFF	TGTGCCAGCAGCCTTTCTGGGGGCTCGAACACTGAAGCTTTCTTT
NA	TRBJ2-7	TRBV27	NA	CASSFRAEVSYEQYF	TGTGCCAGCAGTTTTAGAGCGGAGGTCTCCTACGAGCAGTACTTC
NA	TRBJ2-7	TRBV27	once	CASSLKPSQTGTYEQYF	TGTGCCAGCAGTTTAAAGCCGTCCCAAACAGGTACCTACGAGCAGTACTTC
TRBD1	TRBJ2-5	TRBV7-2	NA	CASSPAPRTGDKTQYF	TGTGCCAGCAGCCCCGCCCCCCGGACAGGGGACAAGACCCAGTACTTC
NA	TRBJ2-7	TRBV27	NA	CASSLIWARSYEQYF	TGTGCCAGCAGTTTAATCTGGGCTCGCTCCTACGAGCAGTACTTC
NA	TRBJ2-7	TRBV30	NA	CAWNSQGYEQYF	TGTGCCTGGAACTCACAGGGCTACGAGCAGTACTTC
NA	TRBJ1-1	TRBV7-8	NA	CASSFSRTEAFF	TGTGCCAGCAGCTTCTCCAGGACTGAAGCTTTCTTT
TRBD1	TRBJ1-2	TRBV19	NA	CATSQGALGYGYTF	TGTGCCACCTCCCAGGGGGCGCTTGGCTATGGCTACACCTTC
NA	TRBJ2-2	TRBV11-2	NA	CASSLTGPRANTGELFF	TGTGCCAGCAGCTTAACAGGGCCTCGCGCGAACACCGGGGAGCTGTTTTTT
NA	TRBJ2-2	TRBV27	NA	CAARTVQGANTGELFF	TGTGCCGCCCGAACCGTACAGGGCGCGAACACCGGGGAGCTGTTTTTT
NA	TRBJ2-1	TRBV19	NA	CASSSGSGHNEQFF	TGTGCCAGTAGTAGTGGAAGCGGACACAATGAGCAGTTCTTC
NA	TRBJ1-2	TRBV12-3/TRBV12-4	NA	CASRADTSDGYTF	TGTGCCAGCAGGGCAGATACTAGCGATGGCTACACCTTC
TRBD1	TRBJ2-7	TRBV7-2	NA	CASSPYRQGVSYEQYF	TGTGCCAGCAGCCCCTATCGACAGGGGGTTTCCTACGAGCAGTACTTC
TRBD1	TRBJ2-7	TRBV5-6	NA	CASSPGQGRPYEQYF	TGTGCCAGCAGCCCCGGACAGGGGAGACCCTACGAGCAGTACTTC
NA	TRBJ1-4	TRBV21-1	NA	CASSKAQGVNEKLFF	TGTGCCAGCAGCAAAGCCCAGGGGGTTAATGAAAAACTGTTTTTT
NA	TRBJ1-4	TRBV5-1	NA	CASSLGRGNEKLFF	TGCGCCAGCAGCTTGGGCAGGGGTAATGAAAAACTGTTTTTT
NA	TRBJ2-1	TRBV7-3	NA	CASSLTSGFGRGNEQFF	TGTGCCAGCAGCTTAACGTCGGGATTTGGGCGGGGCAATGAGCAGTTCTTC
NA	TRBJ2-6	TRBV11-2	NA	CASSSGWQGYSGANVLTF	TGTGCCAGCAGCTCCGGGTGGCAGGGCTACTCTGGGGCCAACGTCCTGACTTTC
NA	TRBJ2-7	TRBV4-3	NA	CASSQGRLQAEQYF	TGCGCCAGCAGCCAAGGGAGATTGCAAGCCGAGCAGTACTTC
TRBD1	TRBJ1-2	TRBV18	NA	CASSRSTDRSYGYTF	TGTGCCAGCTCACGAAGCACGGACAGGTCCTATGGCTACACCTTC
TRBD1	TRBJ1-5	TRBV2	NA	CASSRGQGVTSNQPQHF	TGTGCCAGCAGCCGCGGACAGGGGGTTACGAGCAATCAGCCCCAGCATTTT
TRBD1	TRBJ1-2	TRBV27	NA	CASSLRTGLGYGYTF	TGTGCCAGCAGCCTCCGGACAGGTTTAGGATATGGCTACACCTTC